A selection of T cell receptor beta chains follows, all from one sample in a study of blood T cells in healthy people across ages. TCRdb called the 5' RACE reads again in MiXCR, with one record for every CDR3 protein. This table holds about 670,000 distinct CDR3 sequences, about 43% found once. The sample comprised blood. These receptors originate from a man older than 75 in good health. The CDR3 runs from the conserved cysteine through the conserved F or W. A D gene is named only where the DNA matches it firmly. Clone size is not always given. Where it is, it says once, few, many or a class for expanded clones.

TGTGCCAGCAGCTCACCTAGCGGGAGCCCGAACACCGGGGAGCTGTTTTTT | CASSSPSGSPNTGELFF | TRBJ2-2 | TRBV7-9 | TRBD2 | once
TGTGCCAGCAGCCAAGTCGCGGCTTACAGTGAGCAGTTCTTC | CASSQVAAYSEQFF | TRBJ2-1 | TRBV3-1 | . | .
TGTGCCAGCAGCCCAGGGACTAGTCGCACAGATACGCAGTATTTT | CASSPGTSRTDTQYF | TRBJ2-3 | TRBV7-9 | TRBD2 | .
TGCGCCAGCAGCCAAGCGCGGACTACGCAAGTCGGAACGCAGTATTTT | CASSQARTTQVGTQYF | TRBJ2-3 | TRBV4-3 | . | .
TGTGCCAGCAACGAGGATCGGAGCAATCAGCCCCAGCATTTT | CASNEDRSNQPQHF | TRBJ1-5 | TRBV2 | . | .
TGTGCCAGCAGCTCCCTCAGGGTGGTAGCGGGGGCCTCCTACGAGCAGTACTTC | CASSSLRVVAGASYEQYF | TRBJ2-7 | TRBV13 | TRBD2 | few
TGTGCCAGCAGCCAACGTGGGGGTGGGAGGGGCACAGATACGCAGTATTTT | CASSQRGGGRGTDTQYF | TRBJ2-3 | TRBV3-1 | TRBD2 | .
TGTGCCAGCAGCCCGAGTGGGGGGGCCAAGAGGAGGACTGAAGCTTTCTTT | CASSPSGGAKRRTEAFF | TRBJ1-1 | TRBV7-8 | . | many
TGCGCCAGCCACCCGACTAGCGGTTCCTACGAGCAGTACTTC | CASHPTSGSYEQYF | TRBJ2-7 | TRBV5-1 | TRBD2 | few
TGCAGTGCTAGAATTGAAGGGACGGGCGAAAAACTGTTTTTT | CSARIEGTGEKLFF | TRBJ1-4 | TRBV20-1 | . | .
TGTGCCAGTAGTATGGGCTTGACAGGGGAAGCTTTCTTT | CASSMGLTGEAFF | TRBJ1-1 | TRBV19 | TRBD1 | .
TGCGCCAGCAGCTACCTCTCCGTTACTAGCACAGATACGCAGTATTTT | CASSYLSVTSTDTQYF | TRBJ2-3 | TRBV5-1 | . | .
TGTGCCAGTAAATACGGACTAGCAGAAAATGAGCAGTTCTTC | CASKYGLAENEQFF | TRBJ2-1 | TRBV7-2 | TRBD2 | .
TGTGCCAGCAGCTTAACTGAAGTCCACGAGCAGTACTTC | CASSLTEVHEQYF | TRBJ2-7 | TRBV7-2 | . | few
TGTGCCAGCAGTGTCGAAACGAACACTGAAGCTTTCTTT | CASSVETNTEAFF | TRBJ1-1 | TRBV7-9 | . | few
TGTGCCAGCAGTGATCCGGGACAGAGCTCCTACAATGAGCAGTTCTTC | CASSDPGQSSYNEQFF | TRBJ2-1 | TRBV6-1 | TRBD1 | .
TGTGCCAGCAGCTTAGTTGGAAACACGAAAACCTACGAGCAGTACTTC | CASSLVGNTKTYEQYF | TRBJ2-7 | TRBV7-2 | . | few
TGCGCCAGCAACGATCCCCGACAGGGAGGTGGCTACACCTTC | CASNDPRQGGGYTF | TRBJ1-2 | TRBV5-1 | TRBD1 | few
TGCAGTGCTAGAGATGAGGTTTGGGCCGATACGCAGTATTTT | CSARDEVWADTQYF | TRBJ2-3 | TRBV20-1 | . | .
TGTGCCAGCAGCTTCCAGGGAGGCACTGAAGCTTTCTTT | CASSFQGGTEAFF | TRBJ1-1 | TRBV7-8 | . | .
TGCAGCGTGGGAAGGCGGGCCACTAAAGCTTTCTTT | CSVGRRATKAFF | TRBJ1-1 | TRBV29-1 | . | .
TGTGCCAGCAGCTTAGACGGGAAGACGAACAATGAGCAGTTCTTC | CASSLDGKTNNEQFF | TRBJ2-1 | TRBV11-2 | . | .
TGTGCCAGCAGCTTAAGCGGGGGGATGAATGAGCAGTTCTTC | CASSLSGGMNEQFF | TRBJ2-1 | TRBV11-2 | TRBD2 | many
TGCAGTGCTCGGATGGTTGACACTGAAGCTTTCTTT | CSARMVDTEAFF | TRBJ1-1 | TRBV20-1 | . | few
TGTGCCAGCAGCTTCTCACAGAAGCTCACCTACGAGCAGTACTTC | CASSFSQKLTYEQYF | TRBJ2-7 | TRBV11-2 | . | .
TGTGCCAGCAGCCAATTGGGACAGCCGAACACTGAAGCTTTCTTT | CASSQLGQPNTEAFF | TRBJ1-1 | TRBV3-1 | TRBD1 | few
TGTGCCAGCAGCATAGTACCAACTAATGAAAAACTGTTTTTT | CASSIVPTNEKLFF | TRBJ1-4 | TRBV7-9 | . | few
TGTGCCAGCAGTTTCGGTGTAAGTGCAGGGGAGGCTCAGCCCCAGCATTTT | CASSFGVSAGEAQPQHF | TRBJ1-5 | TRBV12-3/TRBV12-4 | . | once
TGTGCCAGCAGCAGGAGTCGGGGACTAGCGGGAAACAATGAGCAGTTCTTC | CASSRSRGLAGNNEQFF | TRBJ2-1 | TRBV7-2 | TRBD2 | once
TGCGCCAGCAGCCAAGATTATCACAGGAGGACCTACGAGCAGTACTTC | CASSQDYHRRTYEQYF | TRBJ2-7 | TRBV4-3 | . | few
TGTGCCAGCTCACTGCAAGTGCCTCTGAACACTGAAGCTTTCTTT | CASSLQVPLNTEAFF | TRBJ1-1 | TRBV18 | . | .
TGCGCCAGCAGCTTGATCAGTAAACGAAGGGGTTCCAATGAGCAGTTCTTC | CASSLISKRRGSNEQFF | TRBJ2-1 | TRBV5-1 | . | .
TGCGCCAGCAAACTAGCGGGAGTGGGAGATACGCAGTATTTT | CASKLAGVGDTQYF | TRBJ2-3 | TRBV5-1 | TRBD2 | .
TGTGCCAGCAGCTTAATGGGACTAGCGTCAGATACGCAGTATTTT | CASSLMGLASDTQYF | TRBJ2-3 | TRBV5-4 | TRBD2 | .
TGTGCCAGCAGTTTAGAAGGGGCTAACTATGGCTACACCTTC | CASSLEGANYGYTF | TRBJ1-2 | TRBV12-3/TRBV12-4 | . | few
TGTGCCATCAGTGAGGGGACAGGCTACCAAGAGACCCAGTACTTC | CAISEGTGYQETQYF | TRBJ2-5 | TRBV10-3 | TRBD1 | .
TGCAGTGCTAGAAGAGCTAGCGGGAGGGCTACCTACGAGCAGTACTTC | CSARRASGRATYEQYF | TRBJ2-7 | TRBV20-1 | TRBD2 | .
TGTGCCAGCAAAGGACCCAGGGCGAGACTCGAAAAACTGTTTTTT | CASKGPRARLEKLFF | TRBJ1-4 | TRBV6-2/TRBV6-3 | . | .
TGTGCCAGCAGCCTTAGGCTCGAGGGAACCTACGAGCAGTACTTC | CASSLRLEGTYEQYF | TRBJ2-7 | TRBV6-1 | . | few
TGTGCCAGCAGCCCGCGGGGATGGGAGACCCAGTTCTTC | CASSPRGWETQFF | TRBJ2-1 | TRBV7-8 | . | .
TGCAGTGCTACAGGGGACCTCTCCTACGAGCAGTACTTC | CSATGDLSYEQYF | TRBJ2-7 | TRBV20-1 | . | .